The 27 T cell receptor beta chains below come from one sample, sequenced in a study of T cell repertoires in cytomegalovirus infection. TCRdb re-derived calls from the reads in MiXCR, one entry per CDR3 protein. This sample carries hundreds of thousands of distinct CDR3 sequences, roughly 35% of them seen once, and the ten largest clones take more than 2.5%. The sequencing input was PBMCs. Receptor source: a human donor in good health (CMV status not recorded). Some clones in this sample may be carry-over from other donors' samples.

There are a few counts of this clonotype. The rearrangement links TRBV6-2 or TRBV6-3 to TRBJ2-5, with D tentatively TRBD1 or TRBD2 (5 bases each). The CDR3 contains 14 residues. The V end lost 5 bases, the J end lost 2 bases, and 12 bases lay between the germline ends. Germline V lookup: CDR1 MNHEY, CDR2 SVGEGT. The CDR3 spells CASSVPGRQETQYF. DNA for the CDR3: TGTGCCAGCAGTGTACCGGGACGTCAAGAGACCCAGTACTTC.

This clonotype was seen a few times. The chain joins TRBV20-1 to TRBJ1-5; the D gene is possibly TRBD1 (6 bases). V shed 6 bases and J shed 4 bases, with 22 bases lying between them. There are 16 residues in the CDR3. Germline V gives CDR1 DFQATT, CDR2 SNEGSKA (reference sequence). The DNA of the CDR3 is TGCAGTGCAGGGGCAGGGGAGTGGGCTTTAAATCAGCCCCAGCATTTT. Residues: CSAGAGEWALNQPQHF.

The CDR3 spells CASSIGEPPLDGYTF. The CDR3 DNA reads as TGTGCCAGTAGTATAGGGGAACCCCCCTTGGATGGCTACACCTTC. The chain uses TRBV19 and TRBJ1-2, with D uncertain. Germline assignment: CDR1 LNHDA and CDR2 SQIVND (reference sequence). V lost 1 base to trimming and J lost 6 bases, with 15 bases between them. The CDR3 length is 15 residues.

This sequence joins TRBV20-1 and TRBJ2-1; 13 bases are a match to TRBD2. Trimming at V came to 5 bases and at J to 6 bases, leaving 4 bases not matched to a gene. This CDR3 is built from 14 residues. The V gene's germline CDR1 is DFQATT and CDR2 SNEGSKA (reference sequence). This CDR3 is CSAEGLAGSNEQFF. The CDR3 nucleotides are TGCAGTGCTGAGGGACTAGCGGGGAGCAATGAGCAGTTCTTC.

This clonotype appeared a few times. The gene calls are TRBV28 and TRBJ1-1; a possible D gene is TRBD1 (5 bases). Trimming stripped 1 base from V and 0 bases from J, with 9 bases between. The CDR3 covers 15 residues. Per germline, CDR1 MDHEN and CDR2 SYDVKM. The CDR3 DNA reads TGTGCCAGCAGTTTATATGGCAGGGTGAACACTGAAGCTTTCTTT. It encodes CASSLYGRVNTEAFF.

This clonotype was observed a handful of times. The chain employs TRBV18 and TRBJ1-1; D gene unclear. V lost 3 bases and J lost 4, with 18 bases in between. This CDR3 has 16 amino acids. Per germline, CDR1 KGHSH and CDR2 LQKENI. The CDR3 protein is CASSPPRVLKGTEAFF. For the CDR3, the DNA is TGTGCCAGCTCACCCCCACGGGTCCTAAAGGGCACTGAAGCTTTCTTT. Combining the CDR3 with reference TRBV18 and TRBJ1-1 gives the whole variable domain NAGVMQNPRHLVRRRGQEARLRCSPMKGHSHVYWYRQLPEEGLKFMVYLQKENIIDESGMPKERFSAEFPKEGPSILRIQQVVRGDSAAYFCASSPPRVLKGTEAFFGQGTRLTVV.

There are many counts of this clonotype. The chain employs TRBV28 and TRBJ1-2; D ambiguous. Germline assignment: CDR1 MDHEN and CDR2 SYDVKM. The CDR3 length is 14 residues. The V and J ends lost 6 bases and 2 bases respectively, with 13 bases between them. The CDR3 DNA reads as TGTGCCAGCAGCTTGCCGGGAGGCAACTATGGCTACACCTTC. It yields the protein CASSLPGGNYGYTF.

CDR3 in amino acids: CASSPRTTNYNSPLHF. The CDR3 DNA follows: TGTGCCAGTAGTCCCAGGACAACCAACTATAATTCACCCCTCCACTTT. V gene TRBV19 combines with J gene TRBJ1-6; weak D call: TRBD1 (5 bases). V lost 5 bases, J lost 3 bases, and 14 bases lay in between. Germline V CDR1 and CDR2: LNHDA, SQIVND (reference sequence). The CDR3 spans 16 residues.

In its sample, this clonotype was seen a few times. The chain carries TRBV28 and TRBJ1-2, with D possibly matching TRBD1 (5 bases). V shed 6 bases and J shed 5 bases, with 13 bases lying between them. This CDR3 is 13 amino acids long. Germline CDR1 is MDHEN and CDR2 is SYDVKM. The CDR3 here is CASSPVGGYGYTF. CDR3 sequence (DNA): TGTGCCAGCAGCCCGGTTGGGGGATATGGCTACACCTTC.

V and J are TRBV15 and TRBJ2-7; 10 positions agree with TRBD1. V trimming: 5 bases; J trimming: 5 bases; junction bases outside the gene matches: 6. CDR3 length: 14 amino acids. Per the germline V gene, CDR1 is LNHNV and CDR2 is YYDKDF (reference sequence). CDR3 DNA sequence: TGTGCCACCAGCGGCTGGGACAGGGGCGACGAGCAGTACTTC. Its protein product is CATSGWDRGDEQYF.

The chain has TRBV7-6 and TRBJ2-5; D possibly corresponds to TRBD1 (7 bases). Germline lookup yields CDR1 SGHVS and CDR2 FNYEAQ. CDR3 length: 16 amino acids. V was clipped by 4 bases and J by 5 bases, with 20 bases between them. The chain's CDR3 is CASSSLAGGAAETQYF. The CDR3 coding sequence is TGTGCCAGCAGCTCACTAGCAGGGGGTGCAGCGGAGACCCAGTACTTC.

A word on this clonotype: The CDR3 carries no conserved terminal phenylalanine or tryptophan, so it likely arises from a read error. This rearrangement joins TRBV7-8 to TRBJ2-1; D remains ambiguous. The CDR3 totals 13 residues. V was cut by 1 base and J by 7 bases, with 8 bases left in between. The germline V gene encodes CDR1 SGHVS and CDR2 FQNEAQ. Here the CDR3 reads CASSLVYGNEQFL. The DNA of the CDR3 is TGTGCCAGCAGCTTAGTATACGGGAATGAGCAGTTCTTA.

The V and J genes are TRBV4-1 and TRBJ2-7; D not certain. CDR1 is MGHRA and CDR2 is YSYEKL in the germline V gene. The length of the CDR3 is 16 residues. V lost 0 bases, J lost 2 bases, and 14 bases lay in between. The CDR3 protein is CASSQDDTTYPYEQYF. Here the CDR3 DNA reads TGCGCCAGCAGCCAAGACGATACCACCTACCCCTACGAGCAGTACTTC.

The sample holds a few counts of this clonotype. The V call is TRBV7-2, the J call TRBJ2-7; TRBD2 might be the D (6 bases). V shed 5 bases and J shed 3 bases, with 20 bases lying between them. The CDR3 is 16 residues long. Germline V gene lookup returns CDR1 SGHTA and CDR2 FQGNSA. DNA of the CDR3: TGTGCCAGCAGCCTGGATCACGGGGGTCCCAACTACGAGCAGTACTTC. Protein product: CASSLDHGGPNYEQYF.

The chain recombines TRBV20-1 with TRBJ2-1, with 9 bases aligning to TRBD2. J gave up 10 bases and V 5 bases, and 12 bases lay outside the gene matches. The CDR3 is 14 amino acids. Germline lookup yields CDR1 DFQATT and CDR2 SNEGSKA (reference sequence). The CDR3 sequence: CSAGPGTSPWEQFF. The CDR3 bases are TGCAGTGCTGGTCCCGGGACTAGCCCGTGGGAGCAGTTCTTC.

This sequence joins TRBV3-1 and TRBJ2-3; TRBD2 matches at 8 bases. The CDR3 extends over 11 amino acids. Germline V gives CDR1 LGHDT, CDR2 YNNKEL (reference sequence). J lost 15 bases, V lost 3 bases, and 5 bases had no gene match. The CDR3 sequence: CASSHGLACYF. Here the CDR3 DNA reads TGTGCCAGCAGCCACGGACTAGCTTGTTATTTT.

This clonotype was seen only a few times. This chain connects TRBV7-6 to TRBJ1-3, with TRBD1 matching over 9 bases. The germline V gene has CDR1 SGHVS and CDR2 FNYEAQ. V lost 5 bases and J lost 2; bases outside the gene matches: 10. The CDR3 extends over 17 amino acids. The CDR3 spells CASSLNRGQNPGNTIYF. The CDR3 DNA sequence: TGTGCCAGCAGCCTCAACAGGGGGCAGAACCCTGGAAACACCATATATTTT.

This rearrangement joins TRBV18 to TRBJ2-5; tentative D call: TRBD2 (5 bases). V lost 2 bases and J 7 bases, leaving 14 bases between the germline ends. The CDR3 is made up of 14 amino acids. Germline CDR1 is KGHSH and CDR2 is LQKENI. Here the CDR3 reads CASSPILAGGTQYF. The CDR3 nucleotides read TGTGCCAGCTCACCAATTCTGGCAGGAGGGACCCAGTACTTC.

This clonotype has more than one count but fewer than ten. This chain links TRBV28 with TRBJ2-7; D may be TRBD1 (6 bases). The CDR3 contains 13 residues. Germline lookup yields CDR1 MDHEN and CDR2 SYDVKM. Trimming cost V 7 bases and J 5 bases, with 15 bases left between them. CDR3 coding DNA: TGTGCCAGCACCGACGGGACACGCGACGAGCAGTACTTC. This encodes CASTDGTRDEQYF.

This clonotype was recorded at least ten times. V gene TRBV19 combines with J gene TRBJ2-1, with 12 bases fitting TRBD1. This CDR3 has 14 amino acids. The germline V gene encodes CDR1 LNHDA and CDR2 SQIVND (reference sequence). With V trimmed by 9 bases and J by 6 bases, 6 bases remained unmatched. CDR3: CASKRDRGPNEQFF. CDR3 coding DNA: TGTGCCAGCAAAAGGGACAGGGGGCCCAATGAGCAGTTCTTC.

This rearrangement joins TRBV6-8 to TRBJ1-1; a weak D match, TRBD1 (5 bases). This CDR3 has 11 residues. Deletions cut 8 bases from V and 9 bases from J, with 13 bases between. CDR1 is MNHGY and CDR2 is SAAAGT in the germline V gene. DNA for the CDR3: TGTGCCAGCCGCTCGGGGCATCAAGCTTTCTTT. Translating it yields CASRSGHQAFF.

This clonotype was seen more than once but under ten times. This chain joins TRBV7-2 and TRBJ1-5; the match to TRBD1 covers 7 bases. The CDR3 is 14 residues long. The germline gives CDR1 SGHTA, CDR2 FQGNSA. The junction had 9 bases not matched to a gene; V was cut back by 2 bases and J by 11 bases. CDR3 sequence reads: CASSLTQGIMAQHF. The CDR3 DNA is TGTGCCAGCAGCTTAACACAGGGGATCATGGCCCAGCATTTT.

In its sample, this clonotype was seen once. A single base separates this from a much larger clone, so it may be a read error. The V call is TRBV25-1, the J call TRBJ2-5; 8 positions match TRBD1. The V gene end was trimmed by 1 base and the J gene end by 0 bases; junction bases not matched to a gene: 4. Germline assignment: CDR1 MGHDK and CDR2 SYGVNS. The CDR3 covers 16 residues. CDR3 protein: CASSESRQGYQETQYF. CDR3 sequence (DNA): TGTGCCAGCAGTGAATCCCGACAGGGGTACCAAGAGACCCAGTACTTC.

The gene calls are TRBV20-1 and TRBJ2-5, with D perhaps matching TRBD2 (5 bases). The germline V gene encodes CDR1 DFQATT and CDR2 SNEGSKA (reference sequence). V was pared by 5 bases and J by 4 bases, with 11 bases between. This CDR3 comprises 12 residues. The CDR3 is CSAEGDGETQYF. In DNA, the CDR3 is TGCAGTGCTGAGGGTGATGGAGAGACCCAGTACTTC.

The chain couples TRBV12-3 or TRBV12-4 to TRBJ1-2; 8 bases map to TRBD1. The CDR3 has 14 amino acids. J was trimmed by 7 bases and V by 2 bases; bases with no gene match: 6. This CDR3 reads CASSLSQGARGYTF. The DNA for the CDR3 is TGTGCCAGCAGTTTAAGCCAGGGGGCGCGTGGCTACACCTTC.

This clonotype was counted a single time. The CDR3 carries no conserved terminal phenylalanine or tryptophan, so it likely arises from a read error. The J gene is TRBJ1-5, the V gene TRBV28; tentative D call: TRBD1 (5 bases). V lost 5 bases to trimming and J lost 0 bases, with 23 bases between them. The CDR3 covers 19 residues. Germline CDR1 is MDHEN and CDR2 is SYDVKM. For the CDR3, the DNA is TGTGCCAGCAGTCTAGCCCGGGACCGTCTCTCCGTTAGCAATCAGCCCCAGCATTTA. Protein product: CASSLARDRLSVSNQPQHL.

This chain joins TRBV12-3 or TRBV12-4 and TRBJ1-2, with D uncertain. The CDR3 length is 13 residues. With 6 bases removed from V and 4 bases from J, the gap between germline ends came to 12 bases. CDR3 bases: TGTGCCAGCAGGCTGGGCGCTGGCTATGGCTACACCTTC. This codes for CASRLGAGYGYTF.